These 26 T cell receptor beta chains were sequenced from one sample in a study of blood T cell repertoires in COVID-19. Sequenced by immunoSEQ multiplex PCR; TCRdb stores in-frame clones only, minus some. The repertoire holds roughly 110,000 clones, with roughly nine tenths as singletons. Material: peripheral blood. The origin of the receptors is a man aged 40-50 years with active or convalescent COVID-19.

The chain couples TRBV27 to TRBJ1-6; D may be TRBD1 (5 bases). Trimming took off 0 bases at V and 9 bases at J, with 9 bases between the two ends. The CDR3 covers 14 residues. Looked up from germline, CDR1 is MNHEY and CDR2 is SMNVEV (reference sequence). This CDR3 reads CASSLSLGVSPLHF. For the CDR3, the DNA is TGTGCCAGCAGTTTATCCTTAGGGGTTTCACCCCTCCACTTT.

The V gene is TRBV28, the J gene TRBJ1-5; D is unresolved. This CDR3 has 10 amino acids. V was clipped by 5 bases and J by 16 bases, with 12 bases between them. From germline, CDR1 is MDHEN and CDR2 SYDVKM. This CDR3 reads CASSRREQHF. The CDR3 nucleotides read TGTGCCAGCAGTCGCCGGGAACAACATTTT.

V gene TRBV11-2 combines with J gene TRBJ2-1, with 10 bases aligning to TRBD2. Trimming removed 1 base from V and 3 bases from J; junction bases left unmatched: 6. The V gene's germline CDR1 is SGHAT and CDR2 FQNNGV. This CDR3 contains 17 residues. CDR3 protein: CASSLVRAGGLYNEQFF. CDR3 coding DNA: TGTGCCAGCAGCTTAGTCAGAGCGGGAGGGCTCTACAATGAGCAGTTCTTC. The full variable domain, its missing parts supplied by reference TRBV11-2 and TRBJ2-1, is EAGVAQSPRYKIIEKRQSVAFWCNPISGHATLYWYQQILGQGPKLLIQFQNNGVVDDSQLPKDRFSAERLKGVDSTLKIQPAKLEDSAVYLCASSLVRAGGLYNEQFFGPGTRLTVL.

The V and J genes are TRBV6-5 and TRBJ2-1; D possibly corresponds to TRBD2 (6 bases). V gave up 2 bases and J gave up 5 bases, with 13 bases separating them. The length of the CDR3 is 15 residues. Germline V gene lookup returns CDR1 MNHEY and CDR2 SVGAGI. CDR3 amino acids: CASSYNGLSNNEQFF. The CDR3 DNA reads TGTGCCAGCAGTTACAATGGACTATCTAACAATGAGCAGTTCTTC.

V and J are TRBV7-9 and TRBJ1-1; D gene uncertain. The CDR3 contains 12 residues. Germline values: CDR1 SEHNR, CDR2 FQNEAQ (reference sequence). V lost 6 bases to trimming and J lost 2 bases, with 7 bases between them. In nucleotides, the CDR3 is TGTGCCAGCAGTCATACAAACACTGAAGCTTTCTTT. It specifies CASSHTNTEAFF.

A remark on this clone: The sample holds other DNA sequences that translate to the same CDR3. V gene TRBV5-1 combines with J gene TRBJ2-7; 9 positions match TRBD1. This CDR3 spans 14 amino acids. Germline CDR1 and CDR2: SGHRS and YFSETQ. J was trimmed by 7 bases and V by 0 bases; bases with no gene match: 5. The DNA of the CDR3 is TGCGCCAGCAGCTTGGAACAGGGGGCAGGGGAGCAGTACTTC. This gives the protein CASSLEQGAGEQYF.

This sequence joins TRBV6-6 and TRBJ2-3, with 13 bases fitting TRBD2. The CDR3 sequence is 17 residues long. The trim removed 5 bases at V and 2 bases at J, leaving 7 bases unmatched. Germline V gene sequence: CDR1 MNHNY, CDR2 SVGAGI (reference sequence). CDR3 sequence reads: CASSRLGLAGVTDTQYF. The CDR3 DNA reads as TGTGCCAGCAGTCGTCTCGGACTAGCGGGAGTCACAGATACGCAGTATTTT.

This chain joins TRBV6-2 or TRBV6-3 and TRBJ1-5; 7 positions match TRBD1. In germline, CDR1 is MNHEY, CDR2 SVGEGT. The V segment lost 4 bases and the J segment 2 bases; nucleotides outside the gene matches: 8. This CDR3 is built from 16 residues. The CDR3 here is CASSFGMGTGNQPQHF. The CDR3 DNA is TGTGCCAGCAGTTTTGGAATGGGGACAGGCAATCAGCCCCAGCATTTT.

DNA for the CDR3: TGTGCCAGCAGCCTTGGCGGGGGACTAGGAGGCAATGAGCAGTTCTTC. It is translated as CASSLGGGLGGNEQFF. V and J are TRBV7-8 and TRBJ2-1; TRBD2 agrees at 8 bases. This CDR3 comprises 16 residues. Germline V gene data show CDR1 as SGHVS and CDR2 as FQNEAQ. V was pared by 5 bases and J by 6 bases, with 12 bases of the junction left unmatched.

The chain links TRBV6-2 or TRBV6-3 to TRBJ1-1, with D tentatively TRBD1 (5 bases). This CDR3 region has 17 residues. CDR1 and CDR2 from the germline V gene are MNHEY and SVGEGT. The V end was cut by 5 bases, the J end by 2 bases, with 21 bases between. The CDR3 protein is CASSRPLEGGDNTEAFF. CDR3 coding DNA: TGTGCCAGCAGTCGTCCGTTAGAGGGAGGGGATAACACTGAAGCTTTCTTT.

The chain carries TRBV12-3 or TRBV12-4 and TRBJ1-2; D remains unclear. Between the trimmed V and J ends, which lost 3 bases and 8 bases, there was a span of 7 bases. The length of the CDR3 is 11 residues. CDR3 nucleotide sequence: TGTGCCAGCAGTTTTAGCTACGGCTACACCTTC. Its protein product is CASSFSYGYTF.

The rearrangement uses TRBV19 and TRBJ1-1, with TRBD1 matching over 8 bases. Germline CDR1 and CDR2: LNHDA and SQIVND (reference sequence). With V trimmed by 7 bases and J by 1 base, 20 bases remained unmatched. This CDR3 region has 19 residues. The CDR3 reads CASKTETWFRGLENTEAFF. The CDR3 DNA reads as TGTGCCAGTAAGACCGAAACATGGTTCAGGGGGCTTGAGAACACTGAAGCTTTCTTT.

The chain joins TRBV18 to TRBJ2-1, with TRBD1 matching 8 bases. The CDR3 loop spans 15 amino acids. V dropped 2 bases and J dropped 8; count of bases not matched to a gene: 8. Germline CDR1 KGHSH, CDR2 LQKENI. CDR3 amino acids: CASSPMAGGRDEQFF. For the CDR3, the DNA is TGTGCCAGCTCACCAATGGCAGGGGGCAGGGATGAGCAGTTCTTC.

Regarding this clone: Other DNA sequences in this specimen translate into the identical CDR3. The V call is TRBV5-1, the J call TRBJ1-5; perhaps TRBD1 as D (5 bases). V was cut by 8 bases and J by 5 bases, with 17 bases left in between. Germline V CDR1 and CDR2: SGHRS, YFSETQ. The CDR3 totals 14 residues. CDR3 sequence: CASSGGGPDQPQHF. Written as DNA, the CDR3 is TGCGCCAGTAGCGGGGGAGGGCCGGATCAGCCCCAGCATTTT.

A single count supports this clone. The chain links TRBV10-3 to TRBJ2-1, with a weak D call TRBD2 (5 bases). Trimming cost V 4 bases and J 6 bases, with 13 bases left between them. CDR1 and CDR2 (germline): ENHRY, SYGVKD. The length of the CDR3 is 14 residues. The CDR3, as DNA: TGTGCCATCAGTGCAGGCGGGCCGGGCAATGAGCAGTTCTTC. This encodes CAISAGGPGNEQFF.

The chain recombines TRBV5-6 with TRBJ2-3, with TRBD2 matching 10 bases. The CDR3 covers 16 residues. Per the germline V gene, CDR1 is SGHDT and CDR2 is YYEEEE. Germline trimming cut 0 bases from V and 4 bases from J; bases unmatched to any gene: 5. CDR3 coding DNA: TGTGCCAGCAGCTTGGGGGCTAGCGGGAGTTCAGATACGCAGTATTTT. Encoded protein: CASSLGASGSSDTQYF.

The chain joins TRBV6-5 to TRBJ2-3; TRBD2 might be the D (6 bases). The CDR3 sequence is 16 residues long. Germline V gene sequence: CDR1 MNHEY, CDR2 SVGAGI. V lost 0 bases, J lost 2 bases, and 12 bases lay in between. The CDR3 protein is CASSYSSSGYTDTQYF. CDR3 in DNA: TGTGCCAGCAGTTACTCGAGTAGCGGATACACAGATACGCAGTATTTT.

The chain employs TRBV5-1 and TRBJ2-7; the D is unclear. The germline V gene encodes CDR1 SGHRS and CDR2 YFSETQ. CDR3 length: 13 amino acids. V shed 2 bases and J shed 6 bases, with 12 bases lying between them. The CDR3 sequence: CASSLIPELEQYF. CDR3 sequence (DNA): TGCGCCAGCAGCTTAATCCCCGAGCTCGAGCAGTACTTC.

V gene TRBV10-3 combines with J gene TRBJ1-5; 8 bases line up with TRBD1. Germline V gene lookup returns CDR1 ENHRY and CDR2 SYGVKD. CDR3 length equals 16 residues. V trimming: 5 bases; J trimming: 6 bases; junction bases outside the gene matches: 12. CDR3 sequence reads: CAISTTTGQGGQPQHF. CDR3 bases: TGTGCCATCAGTACAACCACTGGACAGGGCGGTCAGCCCCAGCATTTT.

V and J are TRBV7-9 and TRBJ2-7; perhaps TRBD2 as D (6 bases). Trimming took 4 bases from V and 3 from J, leaving 16 bases between them. The germline gives CDR1 SEHNR, CDR2 FQNEAQ (reference sequence). CDR3 length: 15 residues. CDR3 sequence: CASSSTRTTNYEQYF. Here the CDR3 DNA reads TGTGCCAGCAGCTCGACCAGGACTACGAACTACGAGCAGTACTTC.

The rearrangement joins TRBV29-1 to TRBJ2-7, with 7 nucleotides matching TRBD1. The CDR3 runs to 11 residues. Germline lookup yields CDR1 SQVTM and CDR2 ANQGSEA. The J segment lost 7 bases and the V segment lost 4 bases, leaving 4 bases of the junction unmatched. In DNA form, the CDR3 reads TGCAGCGTTGGCGAGGACAGGGAGCAGTACTTC. Translation: CSVGEDREQYF.

This clone was seen only a few times. The chain recombines TRBV5-8 with TRBJ2-2; 9 bases map to TRBD1. The CDR3 covers 14 residues. Germline-derived CDR1 and CDR2 are SGHTS and YDEGEE. Unmatched junction bases numbered 2, after V lost 5 bases and J lost 3 bases. The CDR3 sequence is CASRRQGDTGELFF. Written as DNA, the CDR3 is TGTGCCAGCAGACGACAGGGGGACACCGGGGAGCTGTTTTTT. Full variable domain (missing parts from reference TRBV5-8 and TRBJ2-2): EAGVTQSPTHLIKTRGQQATLRCSPISGHTSVYWYQQALGLGLQFLLWYDEGEERNRGNFPPRFSGRQFPNYSSELNVNALELEDSALYLCASRRQGDTGELFFGEGSRLTVL.

In regard to this clone: One end of the junction fails to match germline, which may point to a read error. The chain joins TRBV19 to TRBJ1-5, with 8 bases lining up with TRBD1. The V gene's germline CDR1 is LNHDA and CDR2 SQIVND (reference sequence). This CDR3 is 16 amino acids long. In DNA form, the CDR3 reads TGTGCCAGTAGAATAGAACGGGGACAGGGCAATCAGCCCCAGCATTTT. This codes for CASRIERGQGNQPQHF. The complete variable domain, with remaining parts taken from reference TRBV19 and TRBJ1-5, reads DGGITQSPKYLFRKEGQNVTLSCEQNLNHDAMYWYRQDPGQGLRLIYYSQIVNDFQKGDIAEGYSVSREKKESFPLTVTSAQKNPTAFYLCASRIERGQGNQPQHFGDGTRLSIL.

The chain is built from TRBV20-1 and TRBJ2-1; TRBD1 might be the D (6 bases). V was pared by 3 bases and J by 0 bases, with 12 bases between. Germline assignment: CDR1 DFQATT and CDR2 SNEGSKA (reference sequence). The CDR3 runs 15 residues. CDR3 region: CSASPTGSSYNEQFF. CDR3 DNA: TGCAGTGCTAGTCCCACAGGGAGCTCCTACAATGAGCAGTTCTTC.

The CDR3: CASSYSRGSSYEQYF. The CDR3 DNA sequence: TGTGCCAGCAGTTACTCGCGGGGTAGCTCCTACGAGCAGTACTTC. The chain employs TRBV6-5 and TRBJ2-7, with D tentatively TRBD2 (6 bases). Germline V CDR1 and CDR2: MNHEY, SVGAGI. With 0 bases removed from V and 0 bases from J, the gap between germline ends came to 9 bases. The length of the CDR3 is 15 residues.

This clone was found a few times. The chain uses TRBV18 and TRBJ2-1; 7 positions match TRBD2. In germline, CDR1 is KGHSH, CDR2 LQKENI. With 1 base clipped from V and 9 bases from J, the junction kept 9 bases outside the gene matches. The CDR3 has 15 amino acids. CDR3 DNA: TGTGCCAGCTCACCACGGTCAACGACGGGAGGTGAGCAGTTCTTC. Amino acids: CASSPRSTTGGEQFF.